The sequence of this T cell receptor (beta chain) was determined in a study of T-cell memory formation after mild COVID-19. In the study overall: The study found TCR clusters largely donor specific.

This clonotype was observed a few times. Each CDR3 protein is one row after TCRdb ran MiXCR on the 5' RACE reads. The repertoire has under 50,000 distinct CDR3 sequences, roughly 27% of them found once; the top ten carry 43%. V lost 0 bases to trimming and J lost 11 bases, with 13 bases between them. Germline assignment: CDR1 SGHTA and CDR2 FQGTGA. CDR3 length: 13 amino acids. The sequence came from a man between 18 and 29 years old who had mild COVID-19 (a few samples of this study predate the infection). Cell type and time point are not known. Sequenced: PBMCs or a T cell subset sorted from them (not recorded which). The chain has TRBV7-3 and TRBJ1-1; D gene ambiguous. CDR3 residues: CASSLTNLADAFF. The CDR3 DNA sequence: TGTGCCAGCAGCTTAACGAACCTTGCAGACGCTTTCTTT. Filled out from reference TRBV7-3 and TRBJ1-1, the complete variable domain reads GAGVSQTPSNKVTEKGKYVELRCDPISGHTALYWYRQSLGQGPEFLIYFQGTGAADDSGLPNDRFFAVRPEGSVSTLKIQRTERGDSAVYLCASSLTNLADAFFGQGTRLTVV.